This paragraph reports one T cell receptor (beta chain). The antigen remains undetermined. An end of the junction does not agree with germline; a read error may underlie this. This specimen comes from a study of regulatory T cells in long-lasting Graves disease. Whole-study findings and limits: Persistent disease preferred TRBV28, TRBJ1-2 and TRBJ2-5.

CDR3 length: 12 residues. CDR1 and CDR2 from the germline V gene are GTSNPN and SVGIG (reference sequence). Construction of TCR beta libraries relied on iRepertoire HTBI primers and on Arm-PCR targeting CDR3 regions. TCRdb recomputed calls from the multiplex PCR reads with MiXCR, one row per CDR3 protein. The sample includes about 560,000 distinct CDR3 sequences, 15% to 20% of them seen just once. Time point meaning: newly diagnosed GD, antithyroid drugs for less than 3 months. Extracted RNA from PBMCs served as the source of the TCR library. The same sample was also used in a study of T cells in Graves' hyperthyroidism and ophthalmopathy. From that paper: No ophthalmopathy progression within 18 months constituted stable Graves' hyperthyroidism.

The J gene is TRBJ1-5, the V gene TRBV30, with D possibly matching TRBD1 (6 bases). The starting material was peripheral blood mononuclear cells (PBMCs), obtained at new diagnosis, from a patient treated with antithyroid drugs. This clonotype originated in a young man with Graves disease. The CDR3 DNA reads TGTGTCTGGGGGGCTGGCAATCAGCCCCAGCATTTT. This gives the protein CVWGAGNQPQHF.